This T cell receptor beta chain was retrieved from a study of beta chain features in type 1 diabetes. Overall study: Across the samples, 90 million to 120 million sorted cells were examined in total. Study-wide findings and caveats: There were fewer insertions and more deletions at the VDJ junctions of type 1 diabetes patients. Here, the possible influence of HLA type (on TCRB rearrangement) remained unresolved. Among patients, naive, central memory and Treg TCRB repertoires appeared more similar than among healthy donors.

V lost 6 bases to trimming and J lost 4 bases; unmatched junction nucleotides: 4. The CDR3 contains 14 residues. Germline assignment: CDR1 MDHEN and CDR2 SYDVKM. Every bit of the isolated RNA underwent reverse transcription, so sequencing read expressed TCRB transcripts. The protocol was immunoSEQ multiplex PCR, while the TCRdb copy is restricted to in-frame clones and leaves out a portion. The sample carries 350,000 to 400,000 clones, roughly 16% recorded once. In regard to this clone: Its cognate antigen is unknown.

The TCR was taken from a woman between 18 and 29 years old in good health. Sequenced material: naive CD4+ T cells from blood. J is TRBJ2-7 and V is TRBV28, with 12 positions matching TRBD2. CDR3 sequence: CASRTSGRLYEQYF. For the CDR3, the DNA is TGTGCCAGCAGGACTAGCGGGAGACTGTACGAGCAGTACTTC.